The sequence of this T cell receptor (beta chain) was determined in a study of T-cell memory formation after mild COVID-19. On the study more broadly: TCR clusters were largely donor specific.

Trimming took off 5 bases at V and 8 bases at J, with 18 bases between the two ends. Germline lookup yields CDR1 LNHDA and CDR2 SQIVND (reference sequence). The CDR3 spans 14 residues. Study results and limitations: Pre-infection memory showed some responding clones, and this suggested that cross-reactive memory joined.

On this clonotype itself: Its antigen is not identified.

5'RACE with constant-segment primers yielded barcoded, UMI-tagged TCR alpha and TCR beta cDNA libraries. TCRdb analysed the 5' RACE reads with MiXCR anew, one entry per CDR3 protein. The profile shows roughly 150,000 distinct CDR3 sequences, more than 12% of them singletons. This chain uses TRBV19 with TRBJ1-2; no definite D call. Sequenced sample: PBMCs or a T cell subset sorted from them (not recorded which). The receptor was isolated from an adult woman who had mild COVID-19 (a few samples of this study predate the infection). Cell type and time point are not known. CDR3 residues: CASSVPADLSGYTF. For the CDR3, the DNA is TGTGCCAGTAGTGTCCCTGCAGACCTAAGCGGCTACACCTTC. The full variable domain, completed using reference TRBV19 and TRBJ1-2, is DGGITQSPKYLFRKEGQNVTLSCEQNLNHDAMYWYRQDPGQGLRLIYYSQIVNDFQKGDIAEGYSVSREKKESFPLTVTSAQKNPTAFYLCASSVPADLSGYTFGSGTRLTVV.